These T cell receptor beta chains were read from a single sample in a study of T-cell reconstitution after alpha-beta-depleted transplantation in children. Each CDR3 protein gets one entry after TCRdb re-called the PCR reads with MiXCR. The table has about 580,000 distinct CDR3 sequences, 27% seen once. Sequenced material: PBMCs, taken before TCRalphabeta/CD19-depleted stem cell transplant. The receptors originated from a boy under two years old with Wiskott-Aldrich syndrome, due to receive a stem cell transplant. Each CDR3 is given with its conserved first and last residue. D genes are given only for firm matches. Only part of the rows carry a size: once, few, many, or a class if the clone is expanded.

>TRBV20-1|TRBJ2-3|NA|few
CSAPGNVFTDTQYF
TGCAGTGCTCCAGGGAACGTATTCACAGATACGCAGTATTTT
>TRBV29-1|TRBJ2-3|TRBD1|few
CSVHVVTGGTGSTDTQYF
TGCAGCGTTCACGTCGTTACAGGCGGGACAGGGAGCACAGATACGCAGTATTTT
>TRBV28|TRBJ2-7|NA|NA
CASSPRQKYYEQYF
TGTGCCAGCAGTCCACGACAGAAATACTACGAGCAGTACTTC
>TRBV12-3/TRBV12-4|TRBJ2-1|TRBD2|NA
CASRIAGGSNEQFF
TGTGCCAGCAGGATAGCGGGAGGGTCGAATGAGCAGTTCTTC
>TRBV30|TRBJ1-2|NA|NA
CGFGGLGDDTF
TGTGGCTTTGGAGGGTTAGGGGATGACACCTTC
>TRBV5-1|TRBJ2-1|NA|NA
CASSFPRASVQFF
TGCGCCAGCAGCTTCCCTCGGGCTAGCGTGCAGTTCTTC
>TRBV20-1|TRBJ2-1|NA|NA
CSARVRGGYNEQFF
TGCAGTGCTCGCGTCCGGGGCGGATACAATGAGCAGTTCTTC
>TRBV27|TRBJ2-1|TRBD2|NA
CASRAGTSGRDTYNEQFF
TGTGCCAGCAGGGCCGGGACTAGCGGGAGGGACACCTACAATGAGCAGTTCTTC
>TRBV7-9|TRBJ2-3|NA|few
CASSWVDTQYF
TGTGCCAGCAGCTGGGTGGATACGCAGTATTTT
>TRBV5-6|TRBJ2-3|TRBD2|NA
CASSSQGGSSDTQYF
TGTGCCAGCAGCTCTCAGGGCGGGAGTTCAGATACGCAGTATTTT
>TRBV5-1|TRBJ2-5|TRBD1|few
CASSSQGAYETQYF
TGCGCCAGCAGCTCCCAGGGGGCTTATGAGACCCAGTACTTC
>TRBV3-1|TRBJ2-7|NA|many
CASSQVNEQYF
TGTGCCAGCAGCCAAGTCAACGAGCAGTACTTC
>TRBV28|TRBJ2-7|NA|NA
CASSSPTIFGEQYF
TGTGCCAGCAGTTCCCCGACAATATTTGGCGAGCAGTACTTC
>TRBV7-2|TRBJ2-1|NA|NA
CASSIESGHSYNEQFF
TGTGCCAGCAGCATTGAAAGCGGGCACTCCTACAATGAGCAGTTCTTC
>TRBV5-5|TRBJ2-3|NA|few
CASSGWDTQYF
TGTGCCAGCAGCGGTTGGGATACGCAGTATTTT
>TRBV5-1|TRBJ2-7|TRBD2|NA
CASSRTSGRWYEQYF
TGCGCCAGCAGCAGAACTAGCGGGAGGTGGTACGAGCAGTACTTC
>TRBV5-1|TRBJ2-6|NA|NA
CASSLVPGGTGANVLTF
TGCGCCAGCAGCTTGGTCCCAGGTGGAACCGGGGCCAACGTCCTGACTTTC
>TRBV20-1|TRBJ2-1|NA|NA
CSAVQGFSYNEQFF
TGCAGTGCGGTGCAGGGTTTCTCCTACAATGAGCAGTTCTTC
>TRBV2|TRBJ2-1|NA|NA
CASSEALQSNEQFF
TGTGCCAGCAGTGAAGCGCTTCAGAGCAATGAGCAGTTCTTC
>TRBV3-1|TRBJ1-1|NA|NA
CASSQAGWTEAFF
TGTGCCAGCAGCCAAGCAGGGTGGACTGAAGCTTTCTTT
>TRBV30|TRBJ1-1|NA|few
CAWRRGSGWTNTEAFF
TGTGCCTGGAGGCGGGGGAGTGGTTGGACGAACACTGAAGCTTTCTTT
>TRBV7-8|TRBJ2-7|NA|NA
CASSALRATRREQYF
TGTGCCAGCAGCGCCTTGCGGGCTACGAGAAGGGAGCAGTACTTC
>TRBV5-6|TRBJ2-7|NA|NA
CASSPRGAREQYF
TGTGCCAGCAGCCCCAGGGGAGCGAGGGAGCAGTACTTC
>TRBV7-3|TRBJ2-2|NA|NA
CASSLKGGGGELFF
TGTGCCAGCAGCTTAAAAGGAGGTGGCGGGGAGCTGTTTTTT
>TRBV20-1|TRBJ2-5|NA|NA
CSASSETQYF
TGCAGTGCTAGTTCGGAGACCCAGTACTTC
>TRBV5-6|TRBJ2-2|TRBD2|few
CASSFEREHTGELFF
TGTGCCAGCAGCTTTGAGCGGGAGCACACCGGGGAGCTGTTTTTT
>TRBV5-1|TRBJ2-1|NA|NA
CASSLEGQSSYNEQFF
TGCGCCAGCAGCTTGGAAGGGCAAAGCTCCTACAATGAGCAGTTCTTC
>TRBV20-1|TRBJ2-1|TRBD2|NA
CSAREGGRLNEQFF
TGCAGTGCTAGAGAGGGCGGGAGATTGAATGAGCAGTTCTTC
>TRBV3-1|TRBJ2-1|NA|NA
CASSQEPRVYEQFF
TGTGCCAGCAGCCAAGAGCCGCGGGTCTATGAGCAGTTCTTC
>TRBV29-1|TRBJ1-1|NA|NA
CSVEVQGQRNTEAFF
TGCAGCGTTGAAGTACAGGGCCAGCGGAACACTGAAGCTTTCTTT
>TRBV29-1|TRBJ2-7|TRBD1|few
CSVAGQGIYEQYF
TGCAGCGTTGCCGGACAGGGGATTTACGAGCAGTACTTC
>TRBV7-8|TRBJ2-1|TRBD2|NA
CASSLGLAGKSEQFF
TGTGCCAGCAGCTTAGGACTAGCGGGAAAAAGTGAGCAGTTCTTC
>TRBV30|TRBJ1-4|NA|few
CAWRWGSQTNEKLFF
TGTGCCTGGAGGTGGGGGAGTCAAACTAATGAAAAACTGTTTTTT
>TRBV6-5|TRBJ1-6|NA|few
CASSYGIQGVGVPLHF
TGTGCCAGCAGTTACGGGATCCAGGGTGTTGGAGTTCCCCTCCACTTT
>TRBV5-5|TRBJ2-7|NA|NA
CASSSWDGAYEQYF
TGTGCCAGCAGCTCGTGGGACGGCGCCTACGAGCAGTACTTC
>TRBV7-2|TRBJ2-7|NA|NA
CASSLAPVYEQYF
TGTGCCAGCAGCTTAGCGCCCGTTTACGAGCAGTACTTC
>TRBV18|TRBJ1-5|NA|NA
CASSVGFGQPQHF
TGTGCCAGCTCAGTGGGGTTCGGACAGCCCCAGCATTTT
>TRBV30|TRBJ2-7|NA|NA
CAWGTGVHYEQYF
TGTGCCTGGGGGACGGGAGTGCACTACGAGCAGTACTTC
>TRBV12-3/TRBV12-4|TRBJ2-3|TRBD2|few
CASSSERGAGGVGTDTQYF
TGTGCCAGCAGTTCAGAAAGGGGAGCGGGAGGAGTGGGCACAGATACGCAGTATTTT
>TRBV18|TRBJ2-1|TRBD1|few
CASSPTTGDYNEQFF
TGTGCCAGCTCACCAACGACAGGGGACTACAATGAGCAGTTCTTC
>TRBV6-1|TRBJ2-7|TRBD1|NA
CASRPGQRIYAQYF
TGTGCCAGCAGACCGGGACAGAGGATTTACGCGCAGTACTTC
>TRBV20-1|TRBJ1-1|NA|NA
CSGPRGDTEAFF
TGCAGTGGGCCGCGGGGGGACACTGAAGCTTTCTTT
>TRBV5-1|TRBJ1-6|NA|few
CASSLGGDSPLHF
TGCGCCAGCAGCTTGGGCGGGGATTCACCCCTCCACTTT
>TRBV12-3/TRBV12-4|TRBJ2-7|TRBD1|NA
CASREGQLLSYEQYF
TGTGCCAGCAGAGAGGGACAGCTCCTATCCTACGAGCAGTACTTC
>TRBV12-3/TRBV12-4|TRBJ2-7|TRBD2|few
CASTRGGGSSGREQYF
TGTGCCAGCACCCGTGGTGGCGGGTCTAGCGGGAGGGAGCAGTACTTC
>TRBV5-1|TRBJ2-1|TRBD1|NA
CASSPPLQGGRYNEQFF
TGCGCCAGCAGCCCTCCCTTACAGGGGGGAAGGTACAATGAGCAGTTCTTC
>TRBV7-2|TRBJ1-3|NA|NA
CASSLVPTAGNTIYF
TGTGCCAGCAGCTTAGTTCCGACGGCTGGAAACACCATATATTTT
>TRBV7-6|TRBJ1-3|NA|NA
CASSLQAGNTIYF
TGTGCCAGCAGCTTACAGGCTGGAAACACCATATATTTT
>TRBV29-1|TRBJ1-5|NA|few
CSVAEDRFDQPQHF
TGCAGCGTTGCCGAAGACAGGTTCGATCAGCCCCAGCATTTT
>TRBV7-9|TRBJ2-7|NA|few
CASSRQQSSYEQYF
TGTGCCAGCAGCCGGCAGCAGAGCTCCTACGAGCAGTACTTC
>TRBV5-1|TRBJ2-5|NA|NA
CASSAKGETQYF
TGCGCCAGCAGCGCCAAGGGGGAGACCCAGTACTTC
>TRBV5-6|TRBJ2-3|NA|NA
CASSSRLSGSTDTQYF
TGTGCCAGCAGCTCAAGGCTGAGCGGGAGCACAGATACGCAGTATTTT
>TRBV24-1|TRBJ2-5|NA|NA
CATSPRTEPQETQYF
TGTGCCACCAGTCCTCGGACGGAACCTCAAGAGACCCAGTACTTC
>TRBV20-1|TRBJ2-5|TRBD2|NA
CSALPGTSGQTQYF
TGCAGTGCTTTACCCGGGACTAGCGGGCAGACCCAGTACTTC